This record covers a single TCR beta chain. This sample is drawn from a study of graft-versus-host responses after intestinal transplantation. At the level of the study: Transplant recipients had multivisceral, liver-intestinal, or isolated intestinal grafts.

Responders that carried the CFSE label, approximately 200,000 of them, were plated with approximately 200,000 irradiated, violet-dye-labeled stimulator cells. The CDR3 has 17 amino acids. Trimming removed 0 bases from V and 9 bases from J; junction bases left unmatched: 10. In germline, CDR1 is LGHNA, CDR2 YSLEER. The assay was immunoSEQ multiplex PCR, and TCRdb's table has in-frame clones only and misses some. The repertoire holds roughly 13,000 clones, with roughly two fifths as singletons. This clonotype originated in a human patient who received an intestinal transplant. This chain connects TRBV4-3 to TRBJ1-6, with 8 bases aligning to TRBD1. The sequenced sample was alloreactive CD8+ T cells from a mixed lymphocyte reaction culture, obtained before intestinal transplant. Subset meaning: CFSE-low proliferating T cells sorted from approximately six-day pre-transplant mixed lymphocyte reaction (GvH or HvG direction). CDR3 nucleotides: TGCGCCAGCAGCCAAGATGTAGACAGGGGATACGGTTCACCCCTCCACTTT. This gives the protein CASSQDVDRGYGSPLHF.